This T cell receptor (beta chain) was sequenced for a study of T cell responses to AZD1222 COVID-19 vaccine. Study observations and caveats: The donor group comprised mostly white British people and more females; the analysis possibly underestimated clonal diversity. As reported, nearly half of all spike-specific TCRs target variant regions that are unmutated.

Of note for this clone: Antigen specificity is unknown.

The table came from immunoSEQ multiplex PCR; TCRdb's copy has only in-frame clones and leaves some out. Of about 130,000 clones listed, roughly 90% are singletons. This CDR3 has 15 amino acids. V dropped 4 bases and J dropped 2; count of bases not matched to a gene: 6. The germline CDR1 and CDR2 sequences are SGDLS and YYNGEE. The specimen comprised peripheral blood, sampled 28 days after the second AZD1222 dose. The clonotype was recovered from an adult who received the AZD1222 COVID-19 vaccine. V is TRBV9 and J is TRBJ1-5, with 7 nucleotides matching TRBD1. The CDR3 region has the DNA TGTGCCAGCAGCACTGAAGGACAGGGCAATCAGCCCCAGCATTTT. Translating it yields CASSTEGQGNQPQHF. Filled out from reference TRBV9 and TRBJ1-5, the complete variable domain reads DSGVTQTPKHLITATGQRVTLRCSPRSGDLSVYWYQQSLDQGLQFLIQYYNGEERAKGNILERFSAQQFPDLHSELNLSSLELGDSALYFCASSTEGQGNQPQHFGDGTRLSIL.